This T cell receptor beta chain was identified during a study of T cell responses to AZD1222 COVID-19 vaccine. On this clone: Its antigen is undetermined.

Analysis merged second doses at about 4 or about 12 weeks. Assay used: immunoSEQ multiplex PCR; TCRdb lists only in-frame clones, some missing. The profile covers more than 90,000 clones, with 80% to 90% appearing a single time and roughly 7% taken by the ten largest. V gave up 7 bases and J gave up 4 bases, with 23 bases separating them. The CDR3 is 16 amino acids. The germline CDR1 and CDR2 sequences are SGHAT and FQNNGV. Study observations and caveats: Seropositive at baseline were only 5 or 6 AZD1222 recipients.

The chain uses TRBV11-2 and TRBJ2-7; a possible D gene is TRBD2 (5 bases). Sample: peripheral blood, taken 28 days after the second AZD1222 dose. This receptor was identified in an adult who received the AZD1222 COVID-19 vaccine. DNA for the CDR3: TGTGCCAGCACCCCCCCCGAGACTACCCTGAGATACGAGCAGTACTTC. Encoded protein: CASTPPETTLRYEQYF.